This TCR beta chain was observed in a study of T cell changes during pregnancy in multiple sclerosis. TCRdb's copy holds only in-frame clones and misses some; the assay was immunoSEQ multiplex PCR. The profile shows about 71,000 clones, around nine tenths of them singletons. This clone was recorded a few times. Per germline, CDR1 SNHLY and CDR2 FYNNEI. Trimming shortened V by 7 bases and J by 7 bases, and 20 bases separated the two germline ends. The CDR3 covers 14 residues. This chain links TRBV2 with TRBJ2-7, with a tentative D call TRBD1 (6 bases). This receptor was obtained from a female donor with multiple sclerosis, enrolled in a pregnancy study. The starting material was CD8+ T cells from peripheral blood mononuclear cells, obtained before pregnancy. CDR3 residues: CASTPPQGSSEQYF. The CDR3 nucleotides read TGTGCCAGCACCCCTCCCCAGGGGTCTTCGGAGCAGTACTTC. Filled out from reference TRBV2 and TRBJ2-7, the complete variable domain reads EPEVTQTPSHQVTQMGQEVILRCVPISNHLYFYWYRQILGQKVEFLVSFYNNEISEKSEIFDDQFSVERPDGSNFTLKIRSTKLEDSAMYFCASTPPQGSSEQYFGPGTRLTVT.